One and the same sample provided the 8 T cell receptor beta chains below, sequenced in a study of blood T cell repertoires in COVID-19. The data were produced by immunoSEQ multiplex PCR, yet TCRdb's version contains in-frame clones alone and is incomplete. This sample has around 210,000 clones; roughly 80% occur once, and the top ten carry 0.9% to 0.95%. The sample was peripheral blood. All receptors derive from a man aged 60-69 years with COVID-19, enrolled during active disease.

This clone showed up just once. The chain has TRBV12-3 or TRBV12-4 and TRBJ1-2, with TRBD1 matching 7 bases. This CDR3 spans 12 amino acids. The J segment lost 7 bases and the V segment lost 5 bases, leaving 4 bases of the junction unmatched. CDR3 in DNA: TGTGCCAGCAGTATAGGGGGCCGTGGCTACACCTTC. It is translated as CASSIGGRGYTF.

The genes are TRBV7-9 and TRBJ2-5, with 8 nucleotides matching TRBD1. Germline lookup yields CDR1 SEHNR and CDR2 FQNEAQ (reference sequence). V lost 1 base, J lost 4 bases, and 8 bases stayed unmatched. The CDR3 extends over 16 amino acids. The CDR3 sequence is CASSLGGQGALETQYF. CDR3 coding DNA: TGTGCCAGCAGCTTAGGGGGGCAGGGGGCCCTAGAGACCCAGTACTTC.

This clone was seen once. This chain links TRBV7-8 with TRBJ2-5; weak D call: TRBD2 (5 bases). Trimming cost V 5 bases and J 0 bases, with 22 bases left between them. CDR3 length: 18 residues. Germline V gene data show CDR1 as SGHVS and CDR2 as FQNEAQ. CDR3 sequence reads: CASSLGPGLGGYQETQYF. The CDR3 coding sequence is TGTGCCAGCAGCCTCGGACCGGGTCTAGGCGGGTACCAAGAGACCCAGTACTTC. Variable domain in full (rest from reference TRBV7-8 and TRBJ2-5): GAGVSQSPRYKVAKRGQDVALRCDPISGHVSLFWYQQALGQGPEFLTYFQNEAQLDKSGLPSDRFFAERPEGSVSTLKIQRTQQEDSAVYLCASSLGPGLGGYQETQYFGPGTRLLVL.

The chain carries TRBV6-4 and TRBJ1-3; 8 bases align to TRBD1. The CDR3 loop spans 15 amino acids. Trimming cost V 5 bases and J 0 bases; bases outside gene matches: 3. Per the germline V gene, CDR1 is MRHNA and CDR2 is SNTAGT. CDR3 nucleotides: TGTGCCAGCAGTCATACAGGGGGCTCTGGAAACACCATATATTTT. Its protein product is CASSHTGGSGNTIYF.

This clone is a singleton in its sample. The V and J genes are TRBV3-1 (or the pseudogene TRBV3-2) and TRBJ2-2, with 10 nucleotides matching TRBD1. Unmatched junction bases numbered 13, after V lost 6 bases and J lost 0 bases. Germline V gene sequence: CDR1 LGHDT, CDR2 YNNKEL (reference sequence). This CDR3 has 19 amino acids. CDR3 coding DNA: TGTGCCAGCAGTCACGACAGGGGGCGACCCCAAGCGAACACCGGGGAGCTGTTTTTT. The encoded protein is CASSHDRGRPQANTGELFF.

This clone has more than one count but fewer than ten. V is TRBV27 and J is TRBJ2-7; possibly TRBD1 for D (6 bases). The germline V gene has CDR1 MNHEY and CDR2 SMNVEV (reference sequence). The CDR3 contains 15 residues. V lost 3 bases and J lost 1, with 13 bases in between. The CDR3 is CASSFGGGVSYEQYF. CDR3 DNA: TGTGCCAGCAGTTTTGGGGGCGGAGTATCCTACGAGCAGTACTTC.

The V gene is TRBV10-3, the J gene TRBJ2-3, with a possible D match to TRBD2 (6 bases). Germline CDR1 ENHRY, CDR2 SYGVKD. V lost 9 bases and J 0 bases, leaving 10 bases between the germline ends. The CDR3 totals 13 residues. In DNA form, the CDR3 reads TGTGCCATGCTGGAGGGGAGCACAGATACGCAGTATTTT. As protein: CAMLEGSTDTQYF.

The gene calls are TRBV7-2 and TRBJ1-2; 8 bases are shared with TRBD1. Trimming removed 5 bases from V and 3 bases from J; junction bases left unmatched: 8. Germline V lookup: CDR1 SGHTA, CDR2 FQGNSA. This CDR3 region has 15 residues. CDR3 protein: CASSHLATGDYGYTF. The CDR3 DNA follows: TGTGCCAGCAGCCATCTTGCGACAGGGGACTATGGCTACACCTTC.